This T cell receptor beta chain came from a study of PD-L1 blockade in urothelial cancer. Trimming cost V 2 bases and J 4 bases; bases outside gene matches: 10. From germline, CDR1 is MRHNA and CDR2 SNTAGT. CDR3 length: 18 amino acids. The repertoire was sequenced with immunoSEQ multiplex PCR; TCRdb's copy has only in-frame clones and lacks some. The table has over 75,000 clones, around 90% seen once. Specified time point: pretreatment peripheral blood. This TCR derives from a woman of 80 years or more with urothelial cancer. The chain uses TRBV6-4 and TRBJ2-6; TRBD2 aligns across 8 bases. The source was PBMCs, collected around atezolizumab (anti-PD-L1) treatment. CDR3 nucleotide sequence: TGTGCCAGCAGTGACCCTACTAGCGGCACGGGGGGGGCCAACGTCCTGACTTTC. Its protein product is CASSDPTSGTGGANVLTF.